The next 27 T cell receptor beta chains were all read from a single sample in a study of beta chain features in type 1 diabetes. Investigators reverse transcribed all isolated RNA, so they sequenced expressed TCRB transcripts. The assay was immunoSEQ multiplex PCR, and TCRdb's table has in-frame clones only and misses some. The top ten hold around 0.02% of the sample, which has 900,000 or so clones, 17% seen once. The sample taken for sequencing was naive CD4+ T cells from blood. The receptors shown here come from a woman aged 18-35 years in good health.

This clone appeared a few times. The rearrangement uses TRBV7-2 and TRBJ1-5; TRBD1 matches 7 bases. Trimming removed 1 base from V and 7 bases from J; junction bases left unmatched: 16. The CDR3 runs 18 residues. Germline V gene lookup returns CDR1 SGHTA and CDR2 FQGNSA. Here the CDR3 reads CASSLGTRQGVILQPQHF. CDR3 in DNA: TGTGCCAGCAGCTTAGGTACGAGACAGGGAGTGATATTGCAGCCCCAGCATTTT.

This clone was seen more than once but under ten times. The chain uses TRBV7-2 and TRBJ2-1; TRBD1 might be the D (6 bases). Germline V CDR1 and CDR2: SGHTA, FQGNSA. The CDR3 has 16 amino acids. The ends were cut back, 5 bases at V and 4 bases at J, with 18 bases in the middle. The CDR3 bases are TGTGCCAGCAGCCTATCGGGACGGACAGCATACAATGAGCAGTTCTTC. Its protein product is CASSLSGRTAYNEQFF.

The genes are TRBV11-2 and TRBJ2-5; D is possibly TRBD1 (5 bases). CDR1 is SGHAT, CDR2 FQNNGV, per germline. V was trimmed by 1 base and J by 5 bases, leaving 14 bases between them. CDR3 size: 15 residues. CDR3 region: CASSLGRGLGETQYF. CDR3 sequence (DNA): TGTGCCAGCAGCTTAGGAAGGGGCCTAGGGGAGACCCAGTACTTC. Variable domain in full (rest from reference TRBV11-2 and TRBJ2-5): EAGVAQSPRYKIIEKRQSVAFWCNPISGHATLYWYQQILGQGPKLLIQFQNNGVVDDSQLPKDRFSAERLKGVDSTLKIQPAKLEDSAVYLCASSLGRGLGETQYFGPGTRLLVL.

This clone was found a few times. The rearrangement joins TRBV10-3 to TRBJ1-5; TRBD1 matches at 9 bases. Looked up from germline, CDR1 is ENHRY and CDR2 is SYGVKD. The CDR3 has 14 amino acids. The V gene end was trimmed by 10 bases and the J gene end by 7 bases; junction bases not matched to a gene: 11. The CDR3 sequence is CATNSRDRDQPQHF. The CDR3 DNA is TGTGCCACGAACAGCCGGGACAGGGACCAGCCCCAGCATTTT.

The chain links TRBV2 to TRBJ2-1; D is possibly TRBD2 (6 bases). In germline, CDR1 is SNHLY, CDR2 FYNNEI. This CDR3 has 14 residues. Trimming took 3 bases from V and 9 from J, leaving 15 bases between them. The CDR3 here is CASSEKTSISEQFF. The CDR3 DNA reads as TGTGCCAGCAGTGAGAAGACTAGTATCAGTGAGCAGTTCTTC. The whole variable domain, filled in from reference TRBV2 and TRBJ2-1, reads EPEVTQTPSHQVTQMGQEVILRCVPISNHLYFYWYRQILGQKVEFLVSFYNNEISEKSEIFDDQFSVERPDGSNFTLKIRSTKLEDSAMYFCASSEKTSISEQFFGPGTRLTVL.

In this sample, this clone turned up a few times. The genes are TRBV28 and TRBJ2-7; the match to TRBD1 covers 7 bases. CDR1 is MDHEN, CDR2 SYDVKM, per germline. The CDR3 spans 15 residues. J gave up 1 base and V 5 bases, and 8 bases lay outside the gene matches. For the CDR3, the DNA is TGTGCCAGCAGTCTCTTCGGGACAGCTTCCTACGAGCAGTACTTC. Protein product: CASSLFGTASYEQYF.

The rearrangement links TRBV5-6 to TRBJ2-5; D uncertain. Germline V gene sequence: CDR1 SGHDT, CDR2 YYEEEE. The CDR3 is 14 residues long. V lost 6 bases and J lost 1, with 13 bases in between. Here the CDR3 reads CASTPSTRQETQYF. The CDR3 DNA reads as TGTGCCAGCACCCCCTCGACACGCCAAGAGACCCAGTACTTC.

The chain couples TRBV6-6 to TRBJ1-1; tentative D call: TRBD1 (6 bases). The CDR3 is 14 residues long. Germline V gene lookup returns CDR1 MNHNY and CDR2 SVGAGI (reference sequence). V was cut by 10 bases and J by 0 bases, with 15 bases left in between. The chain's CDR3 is CATRFGDMNTEAFF. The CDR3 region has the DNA TGTGCCACTAGATTCGGGGACATGAACACTGAAGCTTTCTTT.

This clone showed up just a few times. The CDR3 reads CSVKSPSGSSPLFF. CDR3 in DNA: TGCAGCGTTAAGAGCCCTAGCGGGAGTTCGCCCCTTTTCTTC. The J gene is TRBJ2-1, the V gene TRBV29-1; 10 positions match TRBD2. In germline, CDR1 is SQVTM, CDR2 ANQGSEA. This CDR3 has 14 amino acids. V shed 5 bases, J shed 16 bases, and the junction held 17 bases outside the gene matches.

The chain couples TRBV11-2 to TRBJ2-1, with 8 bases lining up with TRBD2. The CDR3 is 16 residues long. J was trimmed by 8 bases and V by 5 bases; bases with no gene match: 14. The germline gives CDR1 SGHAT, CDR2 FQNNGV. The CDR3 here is CASSGQSGSGYYEQFF. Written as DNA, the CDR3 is TGTGCCAGCAGCGGACAAAGCGGGAGTGGATACTATGAGCAGTTCTTC. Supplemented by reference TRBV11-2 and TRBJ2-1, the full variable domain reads EAGVAQSPRYKIIEKRQSVAFWCNPISGHATLYWYQQILGQGPKLLIQFQNNGVVDDSQLPKDRFSAERLKGVDSTLKIQPAKLEDSAVYLCASSGQSGSGYYEQFFGPGTRLTVL.

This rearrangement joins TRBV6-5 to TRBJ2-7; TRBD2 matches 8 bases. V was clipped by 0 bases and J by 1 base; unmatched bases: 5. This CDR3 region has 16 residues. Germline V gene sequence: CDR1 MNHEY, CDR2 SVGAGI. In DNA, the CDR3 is TGTGCCAGCAGTTACTCGGCGGGAGGTGCATCCTACGAGCAGTACTTC. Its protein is CASSYSAGGASYEQYF.

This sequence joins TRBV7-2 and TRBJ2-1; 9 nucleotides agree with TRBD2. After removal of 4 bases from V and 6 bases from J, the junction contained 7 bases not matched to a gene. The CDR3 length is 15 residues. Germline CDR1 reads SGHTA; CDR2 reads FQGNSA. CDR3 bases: TGTGCCAGCAGCTACACCGGGACTAGCCTCAATGAGCAGTTCTTC. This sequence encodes CASSYTGTSLNEQFF. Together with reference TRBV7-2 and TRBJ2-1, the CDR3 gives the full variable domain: GAGVSQSPSNKVTEKGKDVELRCDPISGHTALYWYRQSLGQGLEFLIYFQGNSAPDKSGLPSDRFSAERTGGSVSTLTIQRTQQEDSAVYLCASSYTGTSLNEQFFGPGTRLTVL.

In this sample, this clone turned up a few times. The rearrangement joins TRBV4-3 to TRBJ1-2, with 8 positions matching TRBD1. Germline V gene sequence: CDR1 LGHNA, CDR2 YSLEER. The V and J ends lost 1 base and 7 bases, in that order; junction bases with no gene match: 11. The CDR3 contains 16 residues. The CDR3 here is CASSQGDRGIGVGYTF. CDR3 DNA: TGCGCCAGCAGCCAAGGAGACAGGGGTATCGGCGTTGGCTACACCTTC.

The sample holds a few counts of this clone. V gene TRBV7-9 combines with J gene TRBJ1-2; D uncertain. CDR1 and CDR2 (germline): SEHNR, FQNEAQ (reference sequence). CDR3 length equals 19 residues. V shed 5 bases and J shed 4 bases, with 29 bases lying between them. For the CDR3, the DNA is TGTGCCAGCAGCAATATTAGGGTAGAAACCATACCAACTTCCTATGGCTACACCTTC. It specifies CASSNIRVETIPTSYGYTF.

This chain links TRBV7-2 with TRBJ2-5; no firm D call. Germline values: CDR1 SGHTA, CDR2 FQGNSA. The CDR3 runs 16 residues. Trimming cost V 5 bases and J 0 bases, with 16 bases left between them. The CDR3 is CASSPSLHGNQETQYF. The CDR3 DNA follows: TGTGCCAGCAGCCCCAGCTTACACGGAAACCAAGAGACCCAGTACTTC.

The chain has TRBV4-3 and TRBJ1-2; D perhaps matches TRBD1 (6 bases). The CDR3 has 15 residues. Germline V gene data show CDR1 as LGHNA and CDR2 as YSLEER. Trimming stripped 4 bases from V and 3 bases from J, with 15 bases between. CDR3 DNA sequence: TGCGCCAGCAGCCGGAACAGGGCCTTGGACTATGGCTACACCTTC. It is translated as CASSRNRALDYGYTF.

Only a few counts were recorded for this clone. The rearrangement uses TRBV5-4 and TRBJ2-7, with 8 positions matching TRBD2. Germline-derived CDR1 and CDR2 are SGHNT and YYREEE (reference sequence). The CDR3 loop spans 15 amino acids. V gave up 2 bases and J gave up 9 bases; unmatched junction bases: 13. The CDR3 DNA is TGTGCCAGCAGCTTACCAGGGACTAGGGAGTCCGTGCAGTACTTC. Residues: CASSLPGTRESVQYF. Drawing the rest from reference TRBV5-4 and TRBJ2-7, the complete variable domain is ETGVTQSPTHLIKTRGQQVTLRCSSQSGHNTVSWYQQALGQGPQFIFQYYREEENGRGNFPPRFSGLQFPNYSSELNVNALELDDSALYLCASSLPGTRESVQYFGPGTRLTVT.

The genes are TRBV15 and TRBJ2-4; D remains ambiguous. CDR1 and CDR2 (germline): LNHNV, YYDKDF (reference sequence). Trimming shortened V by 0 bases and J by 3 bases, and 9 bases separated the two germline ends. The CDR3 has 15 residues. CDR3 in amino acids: CATSREPVNKNIQYF. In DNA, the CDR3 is TGTGCCACCAGCAGAGAACCTGTAAACAAAAACATTCAGTACTTC.

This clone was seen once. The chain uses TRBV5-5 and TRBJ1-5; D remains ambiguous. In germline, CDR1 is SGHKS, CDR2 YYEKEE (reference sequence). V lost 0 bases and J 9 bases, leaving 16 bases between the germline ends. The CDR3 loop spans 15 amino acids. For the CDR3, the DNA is TGTGCCAGCAGCTTGGGACCACAGCGTTCCGGGCCCCAGCATTTT. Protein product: CASSLGPQRSGPQHF.

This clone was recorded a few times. The CDR3 region has the DNA TGTGCCAGCAGTTACAGCGCAGACCGGCGCAACATTCAGTACTTC. Translated, it gives CASSYSADRRNIQYF. The chain links TRBV6-5 to TRBJ2-4; no firm D call. The V gene lost 2 bases and the J gene lost 7 bases, with 15 bases spanning the gap. Germline V gene data show CDR1 as MNHEY and CDR2 as SVGAGI. The CDR3 totals 15 residues.

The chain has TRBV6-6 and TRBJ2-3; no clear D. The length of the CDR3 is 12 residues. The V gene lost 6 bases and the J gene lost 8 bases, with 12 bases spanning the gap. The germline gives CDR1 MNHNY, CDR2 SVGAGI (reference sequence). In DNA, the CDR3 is TGTGCCAGCAGCCAAAACCTGGGTACGCAGTATTTT. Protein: CASSQNLGTQYF.

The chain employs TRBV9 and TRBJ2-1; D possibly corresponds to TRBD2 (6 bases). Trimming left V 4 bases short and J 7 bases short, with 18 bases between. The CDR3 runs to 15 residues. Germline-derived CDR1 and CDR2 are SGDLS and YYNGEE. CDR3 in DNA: TGTGCCAGCAGCACCCTCGGGAGTGGGGCTAATGAGCAGTTCTTC. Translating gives CASSTLGSGANEQFF.

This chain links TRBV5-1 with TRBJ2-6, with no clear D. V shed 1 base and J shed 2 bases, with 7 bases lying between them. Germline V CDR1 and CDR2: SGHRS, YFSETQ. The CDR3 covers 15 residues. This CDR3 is CASSLSTAGANVLTF. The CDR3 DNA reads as TGCGCCAGCAGCTTGTCTACAGCTGGGGCCAACGTCCTGACTTTC.

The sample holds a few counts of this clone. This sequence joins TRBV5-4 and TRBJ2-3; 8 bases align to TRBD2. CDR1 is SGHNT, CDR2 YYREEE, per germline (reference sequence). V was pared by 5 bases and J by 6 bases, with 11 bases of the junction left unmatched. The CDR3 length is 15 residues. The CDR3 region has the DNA TGTGCCAGCAGAGGGAGCAGCGGGGGCCGGGATACGCAGTATTTT. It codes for CASRGSSGGRDTQYF.

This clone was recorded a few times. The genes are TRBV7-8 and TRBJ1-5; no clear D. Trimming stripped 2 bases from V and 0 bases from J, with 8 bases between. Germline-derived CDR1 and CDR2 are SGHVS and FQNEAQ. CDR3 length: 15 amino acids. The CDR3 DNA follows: TGTGCCAGCAGCTTACGGGATTATAGCAATCAGCCCCAGCATTTT. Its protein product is CASSLRDYSNQPQHF.

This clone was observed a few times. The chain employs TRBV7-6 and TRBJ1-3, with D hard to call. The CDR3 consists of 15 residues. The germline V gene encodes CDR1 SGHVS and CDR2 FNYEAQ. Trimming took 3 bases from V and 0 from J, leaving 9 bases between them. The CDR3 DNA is TGTGCCAGCAGCTTTGGAGGCAGCTCTGGAAACACCATATATTTT. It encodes CASSFGGSSGNTIYF.

The CDR3 spells CASSTGTSPNEQYF. CDR3 bases: TGTGCCAGCAGCACCGGGACTAGCCCCAACGAGCAGTACTTC. The chain carries TRBV7-3 and TRBJ2-7, with 9 nucleotides matching TRBD2. In germline, CDR1 is SGHTA, CDR2 FQGTGA. The CDR3 runs to 14 residues. V dropped 5 bases and J dropped 5; count of bases not matched to a gene: 7.